This T cell receptor beta chain was recovered during a study of blood T cell repertoires in COVID-19. Across the whole study: The United States, Italy and Spain were the sources of the acute and convalescent COVID-19 samples.

In the original workflow: Reference gene primers were amplified, and this amplification served to estimate nucleated cell counts. TCRdb's table, derived via immunoSEQ multiplex PCR, lists solely in-frame clones and lacks some. V, J and clone size reflect that table, while D and trimming were determined from the DNA. In the table there are 250,000 to 300,000 clones, roughly 89% of which are singletons. CDR1 is KGHSH and CDR2 is LQKENI in the germline V gene. The CDR3 loop spans 16 amino acids. Losses at the gene ends were 5 bases for V and 2 bases for J; bases not matched to a gene: 10. This receptor was identified in a woman in her fifties or sixties who had been exposed to COVID-19. The source material was PBMCs or T cells enriched from blood (not recorded which). The rearrangement uses TRBV18 and TRBJ2-3; 7 bases map to TRBD1. The CDR3 reads CASSEPLGTDTDTQYF. The CDR3 DNA reads TGTGCCAGCTCAGAACCTCTCGGGACAGACACAGATACGCAGTATTTT.